These 13 T cell receptor beta chains came from one sample sequenced in a study of regulatory dendritic cells for organ transplantation. This table comes from immunoSEQ multiplex PCR, and its TCRdb copy is limited to in-frame clones, with some not included. The sample consists of some 35,000 clones, 85% to 90% of them appearing once. Sequenced material: naive CD4+ T cells from blood. Subset in this sample: CD45RA+ naive T cells. The receptors stem from a human donor in good health.

CDR3 amino acids: CASSLMRGSTNEKLFF. CDR3 sequence (DNA): TGTGCCAGCAGCTTAATGCGGGGTTCAACTAATGAAAAACTGTTTTTT. The rearrangement uses TRBV11-2 and TRBJ1-4, with D uncertain. Germline V gene data show CDR1 as SGHAT and CDR2 as FQNNGV. There are 16 residues in the CDR3. V shed 2 bases and J shed 0 bases, with 10 bases lying between them.

The CDR3 DNA is TGTGCCAGCAGTTACATCTATGGCTACACCTTC. Translation gives CASSYIYGYTF. The chain uses TRBV6-1 and TRBJ1-2, with D unclear. The germline V gene has CDR1 MNHNS and CDR2 SASEGT. The length of the CDR3 is 11 residues. V was pared by 5 bases and J by 4 bases, with 5 bases between.

This clone showed up just a few times. The genes are TRBV10-1 and TRBJ2-7, with TRBD1 identical over 8 bases. Germline CDR1 is WNHNN and CDR2 is SYGVQD (reference sequence). With 6 bases clipped from V and 5 bases from J, the junction kept 15 bases outside the gene matches. This CDR3 is built from 16 residues. The chain's CDR3 is CASSDYQDRASNEQYF. The CDR3 DNA sequence: TGCGCCAGCAGCGACTATCAGGACAGGGCGTCCAACGAGCAGTACTTC.

The chain couples TRBV18 to TRBJ1-5; 9 bases are shared with TRBD1. This CDR3 has 12 amino acids. In germline, CDR1 is KGHSH, CDR2 LQKENI. V shed 8 bases and J 7 bases; nucleotides not matched to a gene: 3. CDR3 DNA: TGTGCCAGCAAGACAGGGGGGCAGCCCCAGCATTTT. Amino acid sequence: CASKTGGQPQHF.

This sequence joins TRBV7-9 and TRBJ2-1, with 8 bases fitting TRBD2. The CDR3 spans 15 residues. The germline V gene encodes CDR1 SEHNR and CDR2 FQNEAQ (reference sequence). Losses at the gene ends were 5 bases for V and 10 bases for J; bases not matched to a gene: 13. The CDR3 spells CASSPTAGASGEQFF. For the CDR3, the DNA is TGTGCCAGCAGCCCAACAGCGGGGGCTAGCGGGGAGCAGTTCTTC.

The J gene is TRBJ2-4, the V gene TRBV7-8; 8 positions match TRBD1. The J segment lost 0 bases and the V segment lost 5 bases, leaving 18 bases of the junction unmatched. Germline CDR1 reads SGHVS; CDR2 reads FQNEAQ. The CDR3 has 20 residues. The CDR3 DNA follows: TGTGCCAGCAGCCCCGACTCTACAGGGGGTACGAGACTAGCCAAAAACATTCAGTACTTC. It yields the protein CASSPDSTGGTRLAKNIQYF.

To note about this clone: One end of the junction does not line up with germline, which may come from a read error. The chain employs TRBV7-7 and TRBJ2-3; weak D call: TRBD2 (5 bases). CDR3 length equals 13 residues. Germline V gives CDR1 SSHAT, CDR2 FNYEAQ (reference sequence). The CDR3 spells CASSPGLKDTQYF. CDR3 bases: TGTGCTAGCAGCCCCGGACTGAAAGATACGCAGTATTTT.

This clone was seen just once. This chain links TRBV28 with TRBJ1-2; perhaps TRBD1 as D (5 bases). Per germline, CDR1 MDHEN and CDR2 SYDVKM. There are 14 residues in the CDR3. Trimming took off 3 bases at V and 1 base at J, with 9 bases between the two ends. CDR3 residues: CASSFKGFNYGYTF. In DNA form, the CDR3 reads TGTGCCAGCAGTTTCAAGGGGTTTAACTATGGCTACACCTTC.

The rearrangement uses TRBV7-9 and TRBJ1-4, with TRBD1 as a possible D gene (5 bases). Trimming left V 5 bases short and J 4 bases short, with 14 bases between. Germline lookup yields CDR1 SEHNR and CDR2 FQNEAQ (reference sequence). The CDR3 is made up of 15 amino acids. CDR3 in amino acids: CASSPGGMGNEKLFF. DNA for the CDR3: TGTGCCAGCAGCCCGGGGGGGATGGGTAATGAAAAACTGTTTTTT.

J is TRBJ2-3 and V is TRBV10-3; D is tentatively TRBD1 or TRBD2 (5 bases each). The V end lost 0 bases, the J end lost 2 bases, and 9 bases lay between the germline ends. CDR1 is ENHRY, CDR2 SYGVKD, per germline. This CDR3 contains 15 residues. The CDR3 is CAISESWGNTDTQYF. CDR3 sequence (DNA): TGTGCCATCAGTGAGTCTTGGGGGAACACAGATACGCAGTATTTT.

V usage is TRBV5-8 and J usage is TRBJ1-1; 8 bases are shared with TRBD1. V gave up 4 bases and J gave up 1 base; unmatched junction bases: 9. This CDR3 spans 16 amino acids. The germline CDR1 and CDR2 sequences are SGHTS and YDEGEE. The CDR3, as DNA: TGTGCCAGCAGCCATAGACAGGGGATGGGGAACACTGAAGCTTTCTTT. Protein sequence: CASSHRQGMGNTEAFF.

This clone was counted a few times. The chain carries TRBV4-2 and TRBJ1-4; a possible D gene is TRBD1 (6 bases). V lost 8 bases and J 4 bases, leaving 17 bases between the germline ends. This CDR3 comprises 15 residues. The germline V gene has CDR1 LGHNA and CDR2 YNFKEQ. The DNA of the CDR3 is TGTGCCAGCGGTGTCATGCGGACAGTTAATGAAAAACTGTTTTTT. Its protein is CASGVMRTVNEKLFF.

This clone was counted a few times. The V and J genes are TRBV5-4 and TRBJ1-1; maybe TRBD1 (6 bases). Germline V gene data show CDR1 as SGHNT and CDR2 as YYREEE (reference sequence). The ends were cut back, 3 bases at V and 0 bases at J, with 9 bases in the middle. CDR3 size: 14 residues. The CDR3 is CASSWDKVNTEAFF. The CDR3 nucleotides read TGTGCCAGCAGCTGGGACAAGGTGAACACTGAAGCTTTCTTT.